This T cell receptor beta chain comes out of a study of T cells in Graves' hyperthyroidism and ophthalmopathy. Amplified TCR beta CDR3 regions derived from RNA transcripts. RT-PCR in the first round (using the HTBI primer set) targeted the TCR CDR3. TCRdb re-analysed the multiplex PCR reads in MiXCR, keeping a single row per CDR3 protein. The repertoire has 600,000 to 650,000 distinct CDR3 sequences, less than 25% of them found once; the top ten carry under 35%. The CDR3 runs 14 residues. Germline V CDR1 and CDR2: MNHEY, SVGAGI. V lost 3 bases, J lost 1 base, and 10 bases lay in between. The authors obtained PBMCs from roughly 10 ml of fresh peripheral blood.

The rearrangement uses TRBV6-5 and TRBJ2-7, with D possibly TRBD2 on 6 matching bases. This sequence was found in a young man with Graves' ophthalmopathy. Sequenced input: blood. CDR3 loop: CASSYSGKSYEQYF. CDR3 nucleotide sequence: TGTGCCAGCAGTTATAGCGGAAAATCCTACGAGCAGTACTTC.